This T cell receptor beta chain was captured in a study of T-cell reconstitution after alpha-beta-depleted transplantation in children. For TCRbeta, the library was prepared with unique molecular identifiers. TCRdb ran MiXCR on the PCR reads and lists one entry per CDR3 protein. Of some 500,000 distinct CDR3 sequences listed, approximately 29% are singletons. The CDR3 consists of 15 residues. V lost 7 bases, J lost 2 bases, and 7 bases stayed unmatched. The germline CDR1 and CDR2 sequences are LNHDA and SQIVND (reference sequence). This sequence originates from a human donor who donated a stem cell graft to a child with aplastic anemia. This chain joins TRBV19 and TRBJ1-5, with TRBD1 identical over 8 bases. The material sequenced was PBMCs from the stem cell graft donor, taken from the stem cell graft. DNA of the CDR3: TGTGCCAGTATGGACAGGGCCTCGGGCAATCAGCCCCAGCATTTT. Its translation: CASMDRASGNQPQHF.